This passage covers 15 T cell receptor beta chains from one sample sequenced in a study of T cell repertoires in cytomegalovirus infection. TCRdb reprocessed the reads with MiXCR, giving one entry per CDR3 protein. The sample holds fewer than 550,000 distinct CDR3 sequences, roughly 30% seen once. The sequencing input was PBMCs. These receptors came from a human donor in good health (CMV status not recorded). Some clones in this sample may be carry-over from other donors' samples.

V gene TRBV6-2 or TRBV6-3 combines with J gene TRBJ2-1; tentative D call: TRBD1 (5 bases). CDR1 and CDR2 from the germline V gene are MNHEY and SVGEGT. V was pared by 0 bases and J by 8 bases, with 17 bases between. CDR3 size: 16 residues. The CDR3 bases are TGTGCCAGCAGTTACTCGGGCAGGGTCTCCGTGGATGAGCAGTTCTTC. Residues: CASSYSGRVSVDEQFF.

Comments on this clonotype: In this CDR3 the conserved last residue, phenylalanine or tryptophan, is missing, so a read error is likely. It is unclear where the CDR3 begins or ends on the DNA, so no DNA is shown, and the CDR3 is as TCRdb lists it. The chain links TRBV28 to TRBJ1-6; TRBD1, the table's D call, lacks a check against the DNA. The germline CDR1 and CDR2 sequences are MDHEN and SYDVKM. The CDR3 spans 16 amino acids, including both terminal residues. CDR3 region: CASSPGKGGRLSPRHV.

The V and J genes are TRBV7-8 and TRBJ2-1; no clear D. The CDR3 loop spans 13 amino acids. Germline CDR1 SGHVS, CDR2 FQNEAQ. Trimming stripped 7 bases from V and 12 bases from J, with 19 bases between. The CDR3 region has the DNA TGTGCCAGCACCCTAGACCGTGCCCGATGGCAGTTCTTC. It is translated as CASTLDRARWQFF.

This clonotype was counted between two and nine times. This CDR3 fails to terminate in the conserved phenylalanine or tryptophan, so it likely reflects a read error. The V and J genes are TRBV30 and TRBJ1-1, with 7 bases aligning to TRBD1. This CDR3 spans 14 amino acids. The germline CDR1 and CDR2 sequences are GTSNPN and SVGIG (reference sequence). V was clipped by 2 bases and J by 1 base; unmatched bases: 4. CDR3 nucleotides: TGTGCCTGGAGTACGAACAGGGGGAACACTGAAGCTTTCTTG. Protein product: CAWSTNRGNTEAFL.

In this sample, this clonotype turned up a few times. The V and J genes are TRBV11-2 and TRBJ1-6, with a tentative D call TRBD1 (5 bases). V gave up 0 bases and J gave up 9 bases, with 12 bases separating them. Germline-derived CDR1 and CDR2 are SGHAT and FQNNGV. The CDR3 runs to 15 residues. CDR3 in DNA: TGTGCCAGCAGCTTAGAACCGGGAGGGACTTCACCCCTCCACTTT. Encoded protein: CASSLEPGGTSPLHF.

This clonotype was seen a few times. This sequence joins TRBV6-6 and TRBJ1-6; a possible D gene is TRBD1 (6 bases). V was trimmed by 6 bases and J by 4 bases, leaving 13 bases between them. Germline-derived CDR1 and CDR2 are MNHNY and SVGAGI (reference sequence). The CDR3 has 15 amino acids. CDR3 sequence (DNA): TGTGCCAGCAGACCCACCACAGGGTATAATTCACCCCTCCACTTT. This translates into CASRPTTGYNSPLHF.

The chain recombines TRBV6-2 or TRBV6-3 with TRBJ1-5; 7 positions agree with TRBD1. The CDR3 has 15 residues. Trimming cost V 5 bases and J 6 bases; bases outside gene matches: 10. In germline, CDR1 is MNHEY, CDR2 SVGEGT. The chain's CDR3 is CASSSTPTGIQPQHF. The CDR3 DNA sequence: TGTGCCAGCAGTAGCACCCCGACAGGGATTCAGCCCCAGCATTTT.

The genes are TRBV12-5 and TRBJ2-1, with 10 bases aligning to TRBD1. Germline CDR1 is LGHNT and CDR2 is FRNRAP. After removal of 0 bases from V and 7 bases from J, the junction contained 9 bases not matched to a gene. This CDR3 has 17 residues. The CDR3 protein is CASGLVWGTGENNEQFF. CDR3 coding DNA: TGTGCTAGTGGTTTGGTATGGGGGACAGGGGAAAATAATGAGCAGTTCTTC.

The gene calls are TRBV10-2 and TRBJ2-1; no definite D call. Between the trimmed V and J ends, which lost 2 bases and 9 bases, there was a span of 8 bases. From germline, CDR1 is WSHSY and CDR2 SAAADI. The CDR3 sequence is 12 residues long. The CDR3 loop reads CASSEGEGEQFF. Written as DNA, the CDR3 is TGCGCCAGCAGTGAGGGGGAAGGTGAGCAGTTCTTC.

V and J are TRBV19 and TRBJ1-5; TRBD1 matches at 7 bases. Germline CDR1 reads LNHDA; CDR2 reads SQIVND (reference sequence). This CDR3 comprises 14 residues. V trimming: 6 bases; J trimming: 6 bases; junction bases outside the gene matches: 8. CDR3 sequence: CASSAGTVSQPQHF. The CDR3 bases are TGTGCCAGTAGCGCCGGGACAGTTAGTCAGCCCCAGCATTTT.

This rearrangement joins TRBV10-1 to TRBJ2-7; no reliable D call. The CDR3 is made up of 13 amino acids. From germline, CDR1 is WNHNN and CDR2 SYGVQD (reference sequence). V was pared by 6 bases and J by 5 bases, with 14 bases between. The CDR3 DNA reads TGCGCCAGCAGAGATTTAGGCTGGGACGAGCAGTACTTC. Its translation is CASRDLGWDEQYF.

V usage is TRBV19 and J usage is TRBJ1-2; 8 bases line up with TRBD1. The germline V gene encodes CDR1 LNHDA and CDR2 SQIVND (reference sequence). The CDR3 sequence is 14 residues long. J was trimmed by 2 bases and V by 10 bases; bases with no gene match: 9. The CDR3 nucleotides are TGTGCCACGGCCTGGACAGGGAAAAACTATGGCTACACCTTC. This encodes CATAWTGKNYGYTF. The variable domain in full, completed from reference TRBV19 and TRBJ1-2, reads DGGITQSPKYLFRKEGQNVTLSCEQNLNHDAMYWYRQDPGQGLRLIYYSQIVNDFQKGDIAEGYSVSREKKESFPLTVTSAQKNPTAFYLCATAWTGKNYGYTFGSGTRLTVV.

This rearrangement joins TRBV5-6 to TRBJ1-1, with TRBD1 matching 7 bases. The CDR3 is made up of 15 amino acids. J was trimmed by 1 base and V by 1 base; bases with no gene match: 4. Germline values: CDR1 SGHDT, CDR2 YYEEEE. The CDR3 region has the DNA TGTGCCAGCAGCTTGTATGACAGGGAGAACACTGAAGCTTTCTTT. It is translated as CASSLYDRENTEAFF.

This clonotype was seen only a few times. The CDR3 sequence is CASSFHRGQAFF. The CDR3 DNA sequence: TGTGCCAGCAGTTTTCACAGGGGACAGGCTTTCTTT. This rearrangement joins TRBV27 to TRBJ1-1, with 7 bases that match TRBD1. The germline CDR1 and CDR2 sequences are MNHEY and SMNVEV (reference sequence). The CDR3 has 12 residues. Trimming at V came to 3 bases and at J to 11 bases, leaving 6 bases not matched to a gene.

The V and J genes are TRBV7-2 and TRBJ2-7; 7 bases map to TRBD1. The CDR3 is 13 residues long. Germline V gene data show CDR1 as SGHTA and CDR2 as FQGNSA. The junction had 9 bases not matched to a gene; V was cut back by 2 bases and J by 11 bases. DNA of the CDR3: TGTGCCAGCAGCTTACACTGGACAGGTTGGGAGTACTTC. Residues: CASSLHWTGWEYF.